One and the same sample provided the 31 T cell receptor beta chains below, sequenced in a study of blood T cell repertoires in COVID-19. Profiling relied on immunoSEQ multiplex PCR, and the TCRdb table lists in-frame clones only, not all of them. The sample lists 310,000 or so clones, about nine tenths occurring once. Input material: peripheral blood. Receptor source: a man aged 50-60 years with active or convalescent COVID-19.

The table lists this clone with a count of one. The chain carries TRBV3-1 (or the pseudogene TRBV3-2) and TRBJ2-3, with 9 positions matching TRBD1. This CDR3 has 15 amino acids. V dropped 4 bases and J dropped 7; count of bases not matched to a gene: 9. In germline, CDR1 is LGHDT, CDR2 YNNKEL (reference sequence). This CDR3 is CASSPKIGQGNTQYF. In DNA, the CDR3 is TGTGCCAGCAGCCCCAAGATCGGACAGGGGAATACGCAGTATTTT.

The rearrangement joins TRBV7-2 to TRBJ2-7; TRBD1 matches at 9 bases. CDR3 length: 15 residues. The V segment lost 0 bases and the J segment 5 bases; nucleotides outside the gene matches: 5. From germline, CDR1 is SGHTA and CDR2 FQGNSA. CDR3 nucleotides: TGTGCCAGCAGCTTAGCGACAGGGGGGTTCGACGAGCAGTACTTC. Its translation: CASSLATGGFDEQYF.

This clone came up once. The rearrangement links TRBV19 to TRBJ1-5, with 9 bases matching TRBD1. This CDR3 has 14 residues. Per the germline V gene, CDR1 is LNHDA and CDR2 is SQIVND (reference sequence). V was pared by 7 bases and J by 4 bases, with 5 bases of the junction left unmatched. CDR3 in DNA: TGTGCCAGTACCGGCGGACAGGGGAATCAGCCCCAGCATTTT. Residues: CASTGGQGNQPQHF.

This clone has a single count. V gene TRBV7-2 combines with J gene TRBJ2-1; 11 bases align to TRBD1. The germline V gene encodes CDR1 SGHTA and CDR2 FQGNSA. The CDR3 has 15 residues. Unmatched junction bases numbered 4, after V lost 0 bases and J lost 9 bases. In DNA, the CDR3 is TGTGCCAGCAGCTTAGCCGGACAGGGGGCGGTTGAGCAGTTCTTC. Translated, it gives CASSLAGQGAVEQFF.

The CDR3 nucleotides read TGTGCCACCAGTGAGACAGGGAGGGAGACCCAGTACTTC. This translates into CATSETGRETQYF. The chain employs TRBV24-1 and TRBJ2-5; D possibly corresponds to TRBD1 (7 bases). Germline loops: CDR1 KGHDR, CDR2 SFDVKD. The germline V and J ends were trimmed by 4 bases and 5 bases, with 10 bases remaining between them. This CDR3 region has 13 residues.

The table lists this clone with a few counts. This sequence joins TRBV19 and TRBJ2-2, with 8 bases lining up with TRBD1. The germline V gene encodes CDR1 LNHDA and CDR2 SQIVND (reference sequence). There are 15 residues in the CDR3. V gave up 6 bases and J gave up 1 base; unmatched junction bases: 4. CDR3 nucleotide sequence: TGTGCCAGTAGGGCCGGGACAGGGAACACCGGGGAGCTGTTTTTT. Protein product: CASRAGTGNTGELFF. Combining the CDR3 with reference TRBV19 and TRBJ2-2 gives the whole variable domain DGGITQSPKYLFRKEGQNVTLSCEQNLNHDAMYWYRQDPGQGLRLIYYSQIVNDFQKGDIAEGYSVSREKKESFPLTVTSAQKNPTAFYLCASRAGTGNTGELFFGEGSRLTVL.

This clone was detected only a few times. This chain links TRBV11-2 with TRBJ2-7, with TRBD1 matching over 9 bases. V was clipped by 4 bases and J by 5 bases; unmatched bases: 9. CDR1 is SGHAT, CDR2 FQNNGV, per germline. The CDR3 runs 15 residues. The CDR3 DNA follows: TGTGCCAGCAGCTCCTCCAGGGACAGGGCCCACGAGCAGTACTTC. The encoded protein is CASSSSRDRAHEQYF.

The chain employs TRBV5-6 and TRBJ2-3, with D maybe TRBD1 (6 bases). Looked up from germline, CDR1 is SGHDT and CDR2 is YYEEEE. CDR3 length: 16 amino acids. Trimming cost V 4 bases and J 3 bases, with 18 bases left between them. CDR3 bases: TGTGCCAGCAGCGTCGGGACAATTAAGGAAACAGATACGCAGTATTTT. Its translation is CASSVGTIKETDTQYF.

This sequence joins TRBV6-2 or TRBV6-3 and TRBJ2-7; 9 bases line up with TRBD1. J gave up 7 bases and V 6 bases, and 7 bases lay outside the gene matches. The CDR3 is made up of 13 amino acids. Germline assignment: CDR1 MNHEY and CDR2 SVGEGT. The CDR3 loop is CASRPGQGSEQYF. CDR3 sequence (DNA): TGTGCCAGCAGACCTGGACAGGGGAGTGAGCAGTACTTC.

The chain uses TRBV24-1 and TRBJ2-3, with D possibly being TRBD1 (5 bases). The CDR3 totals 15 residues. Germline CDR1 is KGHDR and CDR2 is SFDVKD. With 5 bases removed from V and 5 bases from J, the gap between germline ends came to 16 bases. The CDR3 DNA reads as TGTGCCACCAGTGTCGTGGGGCGTTTAGGAGATACGCAGTATTTT. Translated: CATSVVGRLGDTQYF.

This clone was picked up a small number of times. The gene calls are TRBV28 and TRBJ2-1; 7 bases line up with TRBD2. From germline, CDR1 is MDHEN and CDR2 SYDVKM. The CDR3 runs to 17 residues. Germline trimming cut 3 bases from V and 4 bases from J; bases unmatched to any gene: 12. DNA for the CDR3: TGTGCCAGCAGTTTCCCTCATTCGGGGGAGGGTTACAATGAGCAGTTCTTC. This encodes CASSFPHSGEGYNEQFF.

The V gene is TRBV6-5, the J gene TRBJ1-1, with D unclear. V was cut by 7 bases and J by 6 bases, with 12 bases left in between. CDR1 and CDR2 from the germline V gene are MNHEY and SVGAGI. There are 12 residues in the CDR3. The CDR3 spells CASTLGGAEAFF. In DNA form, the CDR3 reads TGTGCCAGCACCCTCGGCGGAGCTGAAGCTTTCTTT.

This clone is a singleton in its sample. The CDR3, as DNA: TGTGCCAGTAACAGACAAGACACCGGGGAGCTGTTTTTT. Amino acid sequence: CASNRQDTGELFF. The chain uses TRBV19 and TRBJ2-2; no clear D. Germline assignment: CDR1 LNHDA and CDR2 SQIVND (reference sequence). The CDR3 is 13 residues long. Trimming removed 7 bases at V and 3 bases at J, with 9 bases between.

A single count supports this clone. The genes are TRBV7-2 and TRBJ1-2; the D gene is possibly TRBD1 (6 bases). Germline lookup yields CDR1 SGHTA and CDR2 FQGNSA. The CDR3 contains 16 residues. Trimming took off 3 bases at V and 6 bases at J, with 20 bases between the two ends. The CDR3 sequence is CASSLREKQGGNGYTF. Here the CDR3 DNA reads TGTGCCAGCAGCTTGCGGGAGAAACAGGGAGGGAATGGCTACACCTTC. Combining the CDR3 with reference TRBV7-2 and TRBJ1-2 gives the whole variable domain GAGVSQSPSNKVTEKGKDVELRCDPISGHTALYWYRQSLGQGLEFLIYFQGNSAPDKSGLPSDRFSAERTGGSVSTLTIQRTQQEDSAVYLCASSLREKQGGNGYTFGSGTRLTVV.

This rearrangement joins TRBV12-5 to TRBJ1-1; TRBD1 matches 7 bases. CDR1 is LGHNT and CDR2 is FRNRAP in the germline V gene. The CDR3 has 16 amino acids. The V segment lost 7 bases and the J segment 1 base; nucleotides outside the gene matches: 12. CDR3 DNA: TGTGCTAGTGCTCTGGGGGGACAGTTACCGAACACTGAAGCTTTCTTT. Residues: CASALGGQLPNTEAFF.

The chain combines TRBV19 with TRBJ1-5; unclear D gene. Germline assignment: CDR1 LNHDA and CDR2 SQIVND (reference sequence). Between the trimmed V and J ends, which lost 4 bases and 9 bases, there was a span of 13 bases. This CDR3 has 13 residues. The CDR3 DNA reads TGTGCCAGTAGTAAGGCGGGTATCATGCCCCAGCATTTT. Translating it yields CASSKAGIMPQHF.

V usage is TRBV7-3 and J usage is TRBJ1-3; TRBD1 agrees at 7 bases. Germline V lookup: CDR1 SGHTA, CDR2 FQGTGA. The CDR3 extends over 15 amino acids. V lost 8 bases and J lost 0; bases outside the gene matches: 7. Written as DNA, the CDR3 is TGTGCCAGCGCGAACAGGGGCGGCTCTGGAAACACCATATATTTT. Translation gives CASANRGGSGNTIYF.

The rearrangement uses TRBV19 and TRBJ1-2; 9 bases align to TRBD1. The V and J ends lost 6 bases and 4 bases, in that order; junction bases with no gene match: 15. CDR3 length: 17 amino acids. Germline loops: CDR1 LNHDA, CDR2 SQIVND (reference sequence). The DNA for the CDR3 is TGTGCCAGTAGCGCCGGGACAGGGTTCCAATCGCCCTATGGCTACACCTTC. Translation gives CASSAGTGFQSPYGYTF. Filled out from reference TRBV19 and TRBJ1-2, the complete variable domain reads DGGITQSPKYLFRKEGQNVTLSCEQNLNHDAMYWYRQDPGQGLRLIYYSQIVNDFQKGDIAEGYSVSREKKESFPLTVTSAQKNPTAFYLCASSAGTGFQSPYGYTFGSGTRLTVV.

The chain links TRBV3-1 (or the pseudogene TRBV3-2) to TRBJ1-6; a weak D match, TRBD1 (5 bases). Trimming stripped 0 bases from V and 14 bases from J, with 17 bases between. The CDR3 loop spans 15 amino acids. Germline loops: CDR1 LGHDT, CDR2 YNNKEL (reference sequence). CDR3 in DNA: TGTGCCAGCAGCCAAGAAAGGAAGGGGTATTCGACCCTCCACTTT. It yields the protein CASSQERKGYSTLHF.

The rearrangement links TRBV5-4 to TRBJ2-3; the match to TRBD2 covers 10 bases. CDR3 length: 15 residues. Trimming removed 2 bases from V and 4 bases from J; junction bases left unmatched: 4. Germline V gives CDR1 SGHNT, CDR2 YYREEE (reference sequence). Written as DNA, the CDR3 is TGTGCCAGCAGCTTCACTAGCGGGGTCGCAGATACGCAGTATTTT. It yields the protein CASSFTSGVADTQYF. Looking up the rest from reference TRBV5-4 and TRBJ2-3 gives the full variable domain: ETGVTQSPTHLIKTRGQQVTLRCSSQSGHNTVSWYQQALGQGPQFIFQYYREEENGRGNFPPRFSGLQFPNYSSELNVNALELDDSALYLCASSFTSGVADTQYFGPGTRLTVL.

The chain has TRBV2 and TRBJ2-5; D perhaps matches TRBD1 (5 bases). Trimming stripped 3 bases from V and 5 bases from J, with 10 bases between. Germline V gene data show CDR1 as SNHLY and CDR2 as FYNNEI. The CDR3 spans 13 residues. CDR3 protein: CASSEGQEETQYF. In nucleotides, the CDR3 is TGTGCCAGCAGTGAGGGGCAGGAGGAGACCCAGTACTTC.

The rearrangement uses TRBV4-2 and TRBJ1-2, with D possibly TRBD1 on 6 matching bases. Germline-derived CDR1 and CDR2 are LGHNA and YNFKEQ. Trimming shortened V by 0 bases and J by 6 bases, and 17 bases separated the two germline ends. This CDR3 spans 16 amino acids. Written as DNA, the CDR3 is TGTGCCAGCAGCCAAGAATCGGGGGGCGCGAGTAATGGCTACACCTTC. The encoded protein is CASSQESGGASNGYTF.

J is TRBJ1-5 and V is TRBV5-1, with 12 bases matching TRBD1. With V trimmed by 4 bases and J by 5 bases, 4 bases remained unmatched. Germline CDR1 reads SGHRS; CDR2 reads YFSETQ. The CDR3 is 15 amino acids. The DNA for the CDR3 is TGCGCCAGCAGCCCCGGGACAGGGGGCTATCAGCCCCAGCATTTT. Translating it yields CASSPGTGGYQPQHF.

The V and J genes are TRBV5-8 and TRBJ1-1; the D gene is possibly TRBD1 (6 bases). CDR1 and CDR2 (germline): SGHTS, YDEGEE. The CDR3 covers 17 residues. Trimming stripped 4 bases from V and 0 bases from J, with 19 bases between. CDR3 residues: CASSVGTRHNLNTEAFF. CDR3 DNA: TGTGCCAGCAGCGTCGGGACAAGACACAACTTGAACACTGAAGCTTTCTTT.

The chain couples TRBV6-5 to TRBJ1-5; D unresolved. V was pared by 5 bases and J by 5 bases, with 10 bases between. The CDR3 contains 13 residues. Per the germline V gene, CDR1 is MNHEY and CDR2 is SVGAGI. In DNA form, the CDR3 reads TGTGCCAGCAGTATCCGGAGGGATCAGCCCCAGCATTTT. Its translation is CASSIRRDQPQHF.

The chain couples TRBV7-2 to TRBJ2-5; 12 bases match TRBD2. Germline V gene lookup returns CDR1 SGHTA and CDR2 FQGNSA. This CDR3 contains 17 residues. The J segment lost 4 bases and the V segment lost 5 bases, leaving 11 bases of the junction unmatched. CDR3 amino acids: CASSPKPGLAGLETQYF. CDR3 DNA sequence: TGTGCCAGCAGCCCAAAACCGGGACTAGCGGGCCTAGAGACCCAGTACTTC.

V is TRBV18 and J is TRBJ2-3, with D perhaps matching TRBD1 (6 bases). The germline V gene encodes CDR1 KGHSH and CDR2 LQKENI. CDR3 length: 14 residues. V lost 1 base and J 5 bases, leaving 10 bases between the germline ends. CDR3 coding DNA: TGTGCCAGCTCACCACGACAGGTAGAAGATACGCAGTATTTT. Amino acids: CASSPRQVEDTQYF.

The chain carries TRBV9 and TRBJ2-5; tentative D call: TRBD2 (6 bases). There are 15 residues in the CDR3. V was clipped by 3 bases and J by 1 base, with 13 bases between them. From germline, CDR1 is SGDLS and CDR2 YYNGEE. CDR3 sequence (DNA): TGTGCCAGCAGCGCCCTGGGAGGCCCCCAAGAGACCCAGTACTTC. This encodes CASSALGGPQETQYF.

For the CDR3, the DNA is TGTGCCAGCAGTTCGACAGGCTATGGCTACACCTTC. Amino acid sequence: CASSSTGYGYTF. The chain joins TRBV12-3 or TRBV12-4 to TRBJ1-2, with D perhaps matching TRBD1 (6 bases). This CDR3 is built from 12 residues. Trimming took 4 bases from V and 4 from J, leaving 7 bases between them.

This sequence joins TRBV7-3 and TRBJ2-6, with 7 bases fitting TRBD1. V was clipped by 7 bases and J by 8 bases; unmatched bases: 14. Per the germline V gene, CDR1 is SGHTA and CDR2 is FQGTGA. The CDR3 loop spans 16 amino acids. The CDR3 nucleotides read TGTGCCAGCACCACGATCGGGGCAGGGGGACCCAACGTCCTGACTTTC. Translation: CASTTIGAGGPNVLTF.

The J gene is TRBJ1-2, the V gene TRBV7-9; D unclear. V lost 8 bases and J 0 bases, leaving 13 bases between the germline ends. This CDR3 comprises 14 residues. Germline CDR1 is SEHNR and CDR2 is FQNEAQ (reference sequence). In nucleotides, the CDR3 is TGTGCCAGCCAACGTGGTGCAGCTAACTATGGCTACACCTTC. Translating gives CASQRGAANYGYTF.